These 10 T cell receptor beta chains were all obtained from the same sample, sequenced in a study of shared clonotypes between healthy human individuals. Here immunoSEQ multiplex PCR was the method, and the copy in TCRdb shows in-frame clones only, minus some. Of about 2.4 million clones detected, 80% to 95% appear once; the ten largest clones hold 0.36%. The source material was naive CD4+ T cells from PBMCs. Subset given: CD45RA+ positively selected. These receptors all stem from a man younger than 35 in good health. Some clones in this sample may be carry-over from other donors' samples.

This chain uses TRBV9 with TRBJ2-3, with D possibly matching TRBD2 (6 bases). The CDR3 length is 15 residues. Trimming removed 6 bases at V and 2 bases at J, with 16 bases between. The germline CDR1 and CDR2 sequences are SGDLS and YYNGEE. The CDR3 reads CASTRTSLLTDTQYF. The CDR3 bases are TGTGCCAGCACCCGAACTAGCTTACTCACAGATACGCAGTATTTT.

J is TRBJ2-1 and V is TRBV7-2; 7 bases map to TRBD2. The CDR3 extends over 17 amino acids. V was clipped by 0 bases and J by 4 bases; unmatched bases: 9. From germline, CDR1 is SGHTA and CDR2 FQGNSA. The chain's CDR3 is CASSLALAAGQYNEQFF. In DNA form, the CDR3 reads TGTGCCAGCAGCTTAGCGTTAGCAGCGGGGCAATACAATGAGCAGTTCTTC.

This clone was observed once. The sample has other DNA sequences that encode this CDR3 too. The J gene is TRBJ2-1, the V gene TRBV20-1; D uncertain. This CDR3 is 11 amino acids long. The V and J ends lost 6 bases and 6 bases respectively, with 9 bases between them. The germline gives CDR1 DFQATT, CDR2 SNEGSKA (reference sequence). CDR3 in DNA: TGCAGTGCAGCTAGGGTCAATGAGCAGTTCTTC. Protein product: CSAARVNEQFF.

The gene calls are TRBV7-3 and TRBJ2-1; possible D gene TRBD1, 5 bases. Trimming took 4 bases from V and 6 from J, leaving 7 bases between them. This CDR3 is 12 amino acids long. Germline-derived CDR1 and CDR2 are SGHTA and FQGTGA. The CDR3 here is CASSSGPNEQFF. The CDR3 coding sequence is TGTGCCAGCAGCTCAGGGCCCAATGAGCAGTTCTTC.

The gene calls are TRBV5-1 and TRBJ2-7; a possible D gene is TRBD1 (5 bases). Germline V gene data show CDR1 as SGHRS and CDR2 as YFSETQ. The CDR3 totals 13 residues. The V gene lost 4 bases and the J gene lost 2 bases, with 10 bases spanning the gap. DNA of the CDR3: TGCGCCAGCAGCGTGACAGTAACCTACGAGCAGTACTTC. Its translation is CASSVTVTYEQYF.

V is TRBV11-2 and J is TRBJ2-7; TRBD2 might be the D (5 bases). The V and J ends lost 1 base and 4 bases respectively, with 17 bases between them. Germline V gene lookup returns CDR1 SGHAT and CDR2 FQNNGV. The CDR3 loop spans 16 amino acids. The CDR3 DNA is TGTGCCAGCAGCTTAGGGGGTTCGGTAGCGAGGTACGAGCAGTACTTC. This translates into CASSLGGSVARYEQYF.

The CDR3 region is CASSPAGGGNEQFF. The CDR3 DNA is TGTGCCAGCAGTCCAGCGGGAGGGGGTAATGAGCAGTTCTTC. The chain has TRBV25-1 and TRBJ2-1; 10 bases align to TRBD2. Germline CDR1 reads MGHDK; CDR2 reads SYGVNS. The V segment lost 5 bases and the J segment 7 bases; nucleotides outside the gene matches: 5. This CDR3 contains 14 residues. The variable domain in full, completed from reference TRBV25-1 and TRBJ2-1, reads EADIYQTPRYLVIGTGKKITLECSQTMGHDKMYWYQQDPGMELHLIHYSYGVNSTEKGDLSSESTVSRIRTEHFPLTLESARPSHTSQYLCASSPAGGGNEQFFGPGTRLTVL.

A word on this clone: This sample also contains other DNA sequences that code for the same CDR3. The genes are TRBV29-1 and TRBJ1-3, with D possibly TRBD1 on 5 matching bases. Trimming left V 0 bases short and J 0 bases short, with 12 bases between. The CDR3 runs to 16 residues. CDR1 is SQVTM, CDR2 ANQGSEA, per germline. CDR3 in DNA: TGCAGCGTTGAAGATCGGCGGGGGGACTCTGGAAACACCATATATTTT. It codes for CSVEDRRGDSGNTIYF.

The gene calls are TRBV11-2 and TRBJ2-1; 14 positions match TRBD2. The CDR3 is 19 amino acids. CDR1 is SGHAT and CDR2 is FQNNGV in the germline V gene. The ends lost 0 bases at V and 0 bases at J; junction bases unmatched: 4. The CDR3 DNA reads TGTGCCAGCAGCTTAGATAGGACTAGCGGGAGGAGCTCCTACAATGAGCAGTTCTTC. Protein: CASSLDRTSGRSSYNEQFF.

The rearrangement links TRBV19 to TRBJ2-7; 7 positions agree with TRBD1. The CDR3 loop spans 16 amino acids. V lost 5 bases and J lost 3; bases outside the gene matches: 13. The V gene's germline CDR1 is LNHDA and CDR2 SQIVND (reference sequence). CDR3 in DNA: TGTGCCAGTAGTCCCTCCAGGGGGTCCGCTGTCTACGAGCAGTACTTC. It is translated as CASSPSRGSAVYEQYF.